Following are 15 T cell receptor beta chains from one sample sequenced in a study of CXCR3-negative and CXCR3-positive naive CD8 T cells. No antigen is known for these receptors. General observations from the study: CXCR3-expressing naive cells carried TRB CDR3s more hydrophobic than those of CXCR3-negative naive cells.

Via 5' RACE with UMI labels, TRB cDNA libraries were prepared. From its re-call of the 5' RACE reads, TCRdb lists each CDR3 protein once, without DNA. The ten top clones account for approximately 1%, within a sample of around 88,000 distinct CDR3 sequences. The source material was naive CXCR3+ CD8+ T cells from blood. As to subset: CD45RO-CCR7+CD27+CD95- naive CD8+ T cells expressing CXCR3 (TNR3+). Receptors originate from a human donor in good health. Some clones in this sample may be carry-over from other donors' samples.

The V call is TRBV23-1, the J call TRBJ2-3. TRBV23-1 is marked as an open reading frame, function uncertain. There are 16 residues in the CDR3. CDR3 residues: CASSQPTESSTDTQYF.

The CDR3 region is CASSLGGGGPYNEQFF. The chain links TRBV7-9 to TRBJ2-1; TCRdb's D call, TRBD1, is unchecked because there is no DNA. The CDR3 runs to 16 residues. CDR1 is SEHNR and CDR2 is FQNEAQ in the germline V gene (reference sequence).

The rearrangement uses TRBV5-1 and TRBJ1-1. Looked up from germline, CDR1 is SGHRS and CDR2 is YFSETQ. The CDR3 is 16 amino acids. The CDR3 here is CASSLATNWGDTEAFF. The full variable domain, with the rest looked up from reference TRBV5-1 and TRBJ1-1, is KAGVTQTPRYLIKTRGQQVTLSCSPISGHRSVSWYQQTPGQGLQFLFEYFSETQRNKGNFPGRFSGRQFSNSRSEMNVSTLELGDSALYLCASSLATNWGDTEAFFGQGTRLTVV.

The V call is TRBV29-1, the J call TRBJ1-1; TCRdb's D call, TRBD1, is unchecked because there is no DNA. Germline-derived CDR1 and CDR2 are SQVTM and ANQGSEA. The CDR3 contains 16 residues. The CDR3 is CSAVEGVRIMNTEAFF.

The chain couples TRBV29-1 to TRBJ1-2; the TCRdb D gene call, TRBD1, has no DNA to confirm it. The CDR3 consists of 12 residues. Germline CDR1 is SQVTM and CDR2 is ANQGSEA. CDR3 protein: CSVEDRGYGYTF.

The V and J genes are TRBV4-3 and TRBJ2-7. The germline V gene encodes CDR1 LGHNA and CDR2 YSLEER. The CDR3 contains 16 residues. The CDR3 spells CASSQDIGARPYEQYF.

This rearrangement joins TRBV6-5 to TRBJ1-2; the TCRdb call, TRBD1, lacks DNA for checking. This CDR3 comprises 14 residues. The V gene's germline CDR1 is MNHEY and CDR2 SVGAGI. CDR3: CASSYSSRGQGYTF.

The CDR3 sequence is CSARTGEYNEQFF. The V call is TRBV20-1, the J call TRBJ2-1; TCRdb's assignment of TRBD1 cannot be checked, as there is no DNA. The CDR3 contains 13 residues. The V gene's germline CDR1 is DFQATT and CDR2 SNEGSKA (reference sequence).

The rearrangement uses TRBV4-3 and TRBJ2-1; without DNA, the TCRdb call of TRBD1 cannot be checked. Germline V CDR1 and CDR2: LGHNA, YSLEER. The CDR3 is made up of 15 amino acids. CDR3: CASSYGTGSSNEQFF.

This chain connects TRBV12-3 or TRBV12-4 to TRBJ2-3; the TRBD2 assignment by TCRdb is unverifiable without DNA. The CDR3 is 18 residues long. The CDR3: CASSRRLAGALHTDTQYF.

The chain is built from TRBV7-9 and TRBJ1-2; TCRdb calls TRBD1, which cannot be checked without DNA. Germline CDR1 and CDR2: SEHNR and FQNEAQ (reference sequence). The CDR3 runs 15 residues. CDR3: CASSLILGTGEGYTF.

The chain employs TRBV20-1 and TRBJ2-7; TCRdb gives TRBD2 as the D gene, but with no DNA this cannot be confirmed. Germline V gene sequence: CDR1 DFQATT, CDR2 SNEGSKA (reference sequence). CDR3 length: 13 residues. The CDR3 protein is CSARTSGSYEQYF.

The gene calls are TRBV14 and TRBJ2-5. CDR1 is SGHDN and CDR2 is FVKESK in the germline V gene. This CDR3 region has 17 residues. The CDR3: CASSQGHRILYQETQYF.

The chain is built from TRBV7-9 and TRBJ2-7. The germline gives CDR1 SEHNR, CDR2 FQNEAQ (reference sequence). This CDR3 has 12 residues. CDR3 sequence: CASSGQESEQYF.

V gene TRBV29-1 combines with J gene TRBJ2-2; TCRdb calls TRBD1, which cannot be checked without DNA. CDR3 length: 13 amino acids. Germline V CDR1 and CDR2: SQVTM, ANQGSEA. The CDR3 reads CSVGGANTGELFF.